The 29 T cell receptor beta chains below were found in one sample sequenced in a study of cytomegalovirus exposure and HLA in healthy donors. Vbeta (60) and Jbeta (13) primers were used in the PCR. Assay: immunoSEQ multiplex PCR; the TCRdb copy retains only in-frame clones and omits some. The repertoire holds under 250,000 clones, with just over 75% as singletons. Sequencing used PBMCs. The receptor source for this set is a man younger than 40 in good health and CMV-seronegative.

This sequence joins TRBV5-5 and TRBJ2-7, with a weak D call TRBD2 (6 bases). The CDR3 extends over 13 amino acids. The germline V and J ends were trimmed by 0 bases and 4 bases, with 8 bases remaining between them. Germline values: CDR1 SGHKS, CDR2 YYEKEE (reference sequence). CDR3 sequence (DNA): TGTGCCAGCAGCTTGGAAAGCGGGTACGAGCAGTACTTC. Its translation: CASSLESGYEQYF.

This clone appeared a few times. J is TRBJ1-1 and V is TRBV4-1, with D perhaps matching TRBD1 (6 bases). CDR1 and CDR2 from the germline V gene are MGHRA and YSYEKL. This CDR3 comprises 16 residues. The V and J ends lost 3 bases and 5 bases respectively, with 19 bases between them. This CDR3 reads CASSQIGRRGGTEAFF. The DNA of the CDR3 is TGCGCCAGCAGCCAGATAGGACGGAGGGGGGGTACTGAAGCTTTCTTT.

This chain joins TRBV9 and TRBJ2-3; TRBD2 aligns across 9 bases. The CDR3 consists of 15 residues. Germline CDR1 is SGDLS and CDR2 is YYNGEE. The ends lost 3 bases at V and 0 bases at J; junction bases unmatched: 2. The CDR3 sequence is CASSDLAGSTDTQYF. The CDR3 DNA reads TGTGCCAGCAGCGACCTAGCGGGAAGCACAGATACGCAGTATTTT.

The chain has TRBV7-2 and TRBJ2-7; 8 positions agree with TRBD2. This CDR3 spans 13 amino acids. Germline CDR1 and CDR2: SGHTA and FQGNSA. V was pared by 4 bases and J by 2 bases, with 1 base of the junction left unmatched. The CDR3 loop reads CASSSGLAYEQYF. In DNA, the CDR3 is TGTGCCAGCAGCTCGGGACTAGCCTACGAGCAGTACTTC.

The rearrangement joins TRBV11-1 to TRBJ2-5; unclear D gene. The CDR3 has 14 residues. Germline V gene lookup returns CDR1 SGHAT and CDR2 FQDESV (reference sequence). V lost 0 bases to trimming and J lost 2 bases, with 7 bases between them. The CDR3 nucleotides are TGTGCCAGCAGCTTAGCACAGACACAAGAGACCCAGTACTTC. Protein product: CASSLAQTQETQYF.

The gene calls are TRBV7-9 and TRBJ1-6; 9 bases are shared with TRBD1. V shed 5 bases, J shed 5 bases, and the junction held 7 bases outside the gene matches. This CDR3 has 16 amino acids. Germline V gene lookup returns CDR1 SEHNR and CDR2 FQNEAQ (reference sequence). CDR3 loop: CASSHRRQGDNSPLHF. The CDR3 DNA reads as TGTGCCAGCAGCCACCGGCGACAGGGGGATAATTCACCCCTCCACTTT.

This clone showed up just once. The chain carries TRBV6-1 and TRBJ1-4; D ambiguous. The CDR3 is 13 residues long. V dropped 5 bases and J dropped 3 bases, with 7 bases sitting between them. Germline V gives CDR1 MNHNS, CDR2 SASEGT. The CDR3 protein is CASSPRPNEKLFF. CDR3 nucleotides: TGTGCCAGCAGTCCCCGTCCTAATGAAAAACTGTTTTTT.

This clone was seen once. The chain joins TRBV9 to TRBJ2-1, with a tentative D call TRBD2 (6 bases). This CDR3 region has 16 residues. Trimming shortened V by 5 bases and J by 8 bases, and 23 bases separated the two germline ends. Germline V gene data show CDR1 as SGDLS and CDR2 as YYNGEE. The CDR3 DNA follows: TGTGCCAGCAGGGGGTTTCGGGACTCGACTATCGATGAGCAGTTCTTC. This translates into CASRGFRDSTIDEQFF.

The chain uses TRBV5-1 and TRBJ2-7, with a weak D call TRBD2 (5 bases). CDR3 length equals 15 residues. Trimming removed 4 bases from V and 0 bases from J, with 14 bases in between. Germline V gives CDR1 SGHRS, CDR2 YFSETQ. CDR3: CASSHEGLSSYEQYF. The CDR3 nucleotides are TGCGCCAGCAGCCACGAGGGCCTGAGCTCCTACGAGCAGTACTTC. The entire variable domain, with the rest obtained from reference TRBV5-1 and TRBJ2-7, is as follows: KAGVTQTPRYLIKTRGQQVTLSCSPISGHRSVSWYQQTPGQGLQFLFEYFSETQRNKGNFPGRFSGRQFSNSRSEMNVSTLELGDSALYLCASSHEGLSSYEQYFGPGTRLTVT.

This chain joins TRBV6-1 and TRBJ2-7; a possible D gene is TRBD2 (5 bases). This CDR3 has 15 amino acids. V was pared by 6 bases and J by 0 bases, with 15 bases between. The germline V gene has CDR1 MNHNS and CDR2 SASEGT. The CDR3 sequence is CASRQKLVSSYEQYF. The CDR3 DNA reads as TGTGCCAGCAGGCAAAAACTAGTTAGCTCCTACGAGCAGTACTTC.

This chain links TRBV6-1 with TRBJ2-1, with TRBD2 matching over 13 bases. Losses at the gene ends were 1 base for V and 8 bases for J; bases not matched to a gene: 8. Germline V gene lookup returns CDR1 MNHNS and CDR2 SASEGT. The CDR3 sequence is 17 residues long. CDR3 sequence: CASSEEFGTSGMDEQFF. DNA of the CDR3: TGTGCCAGCAGTGAAGAGTTCGGGACTAGCGGGATGGATGAGCAGTTCTTC.

This clone showed up many times. The chain has TRBV11-3 and TRBJ1-1; D is unclear. The V and J ends lost 3 bases and 0 bases respectively, with 5 bases between them. This CDR3 spans 13 amino acids. Germline loops: CDR1 SGHNT, CDR2 YENEEA. CDR3 residues: CASSLSLNTEAFF. DNA for the CDR3: TGTGCCAGCAGCTTGTCGTTGAACACTGAAGCTTTCTTT.

This chain uses TRBV28 with TRBJ2-7; 9 nucleotides line up with TRBD2. Germline CDR1 and CDR2: MDHEN and SYDVKM. The V and J ends lost 5 bases and 7 bases, in that order; junction bases with no gene match: 9. The CDR3 sequence is 14 residues long. CDR3 sequence (DNA): TGTGCCAGCAGTACATTAGCGGGAGCTCATGAGCAGTACTTC. Residues: CASSTLAGAHEQYF. Full variable domain (remainder filled in from reference TRBV28 and TRBJ2-7): DVKVTQSSRYLVKRTGEKVFLECVQDMDHENMFWYRQDPGLGLRLIYFSYDVKMKEKGDIPEGYSVSREKKERFSLILESASTNQTSMYLCASSTLAGAHEQYFGPGTRLTVT.

V is TRBV29-1 and J is TRBJ2-2, with TRBD1 as a possible D gene (5 bases). The CDR3 spans 11 residues. Germline CDR1 SQVTM, CDR2 ANQGSEA. The V and J ends lost 4 bases and 5 bases respectively, with 5 bases between them. The CDR3 DNA is TGCAGCGTTGCAGGGACCGGGGAGCTGTTTTTT. Amino acids: CSVAGTGELFF.

On this clone: Other DNA sequences from this sample encode an identical CDR3 as well. V usage is TRBV29-1 and J usage is TRBJ2-7; TRBD2 is a possible D gene (5 bases). The CDR3 consists of 12 residues. The V end lost 6 bases, the J end lost 2 bases, and 11 bases lay between the germline ends. From germline, CDR1 is SQVTM and CDR2 ANQGSEA. CDR3 nucleotides: TGCAGCGTCCCTGGACTGGCCTACGAGCAGTACTTC. This gives the protein CSVPGLAYEQYF.

This clone came up a few times. This rearrangement joins TRBV4-1 to TRBJ2-7; 8 nucleotides match TRBD1. Germline V CDR1 and CDR2: MGHRA, YSYEKL. The trim removed 4 bases at V and 1 base at J, leaving 3 bases unmatched. This CDR3 contains 14 residues. CDR3 sequence reads: CASSLRTGSYEQYF. The CDR3 DNA follows: TGCGCCAGCAGCCTCCGGACAGGGTCCTACGAGCAGTACTTC.

About this clone itself: The sample has other DNA sequences that encode this CDR3 too. The chain carries TRBV30 and TRBJ2-1; D gene unclear. CDR3 length: 12 amino acids. Germline CDR1 and CDR2: GTSNPN and SVGIG (reference sequence). V lost 3 bases to trimming and J lost 3 bases, with 6 bases between them. The CDR3 reads CAWSPLYNEQFF. DNA for the CDR3: TGTGCCTGGAGCCCCCTCTACAATGAGCAGTTCTTC.

This clone was detected only once. Here the CDR3 reads CASSAQGSNNSPLHF. The CDR3 nucleotides read TGTGCCAGCAGCGCCCAGGGGAGTAATAATTCACCCCTCCACTTT. This chain joins TRBV9 and TRBJ1-6; D is perhaps TRBD1 (6 bases). CDR1 is SGDLS and CDR2 is YYNGEE in the germline V gene. This CDR3 has 15 residues. Trimming removed 3 bases at V and 5 bases at J, with 12 bases between.

The gene calls are TRBV25-1 and TRBJ2-7; D is possibly TRBD2 (7 bases). The germline V gene encodes CDR1 MGHDK and CDR2 SYGVNS. There are 14 residues in the CDR3. Between the trimmed V and J ends, which lost 8 bases and 7 bases, there was a span of 21 bases. CDR3 in DNA: TGTGCCAGCTTTGAGGGGGGGAGAGGGGGGGAGCAGTACTTC. Protein: CASFEGGRGGEQYF.

This chain connects TRBV13 to TRBJ1-1, with D possibly matching TRBD1 (5 bases). Germline CDR1 PRHDT, CDR2 FYEKMQ (reference sequence). Trimming took 1 base from V and 5 from J, leaving 14 bases between them. The CDR3 totals 15 residues. CDR3 amino acids: CASSLEGRAGTEAFF. The CDR3 DNA is TGTGCCAGCAGCTTAGAGGGGCGGGCGGGAACTGAAGCTTTCTTT.

The V call is TRBV6-1, the J call TRBJ1-1; D not certain. CDR1 and CDR2 from the germline V gene are MNHNS and SASEGT. The V end lost 7 bases, the J end lost 5 bases, and 14 bases lay between the germline ends. The CDR3 sequence is 13 residues long. The chain's CDR3 is CASTLTLRTEAFF. CDR3 DNA sequence: TGTGCCAGCACCCTCACGCTGAGGACTGAAGCTTTCTTT.

The genes are TRBV5-1 and TRBJ1-1, with TRBD1 matching over 7 bases. J was trimmed by 2 bases and V by 2 bases; bases with no gene match: 3. In germline, CDR1 is SGHRS, CDR2 YFSETQ. The CDR3 contains 14 residues. The CDR3 reads CASSFRQGNTEAFF. CDR3 DNA sequence: TGCGCCAGCAGCTTTCGACAGGGAAACACTGAAGCTTTCTTT.

This clone was detected only a few times. The chain combines TRBV29-1 with TRBJ2-1, with D possibly TRBD2 on 5 matching bases. This CDR3 region has 13 residues. Germline-derived CDR1 and CDR2 are SQVTM and ANQGSEA. The V gene lost 7 bases and the J gene lost 6 bases, with 16 bases spanning the gap. This chain's CDR3 is CSAPSGSGNEQFF. DNA of the CDR3: TGCAGCGCCCCCTCTGGGAGCGGCAATGAGCAGTTCTTC.

The rearrangement uses TRBV27 and TRBJ2-7; D unclear. V was clipped by 5 bases and J by 9 bases, with 20 bases between them. There are 14 residues in the CDR3. Germline lookup yields CDR1 MNHEY and CDR2 SMNVEV (reference sequence). The CDR3 bases are TGTGCCAGCAGTCCCTACTTAATTAAGTTCGGGCAGTACTTC. Encoded protein: CASSPYLIKFGQYF.

The chain is built from TRBV2 and TRBJ1-4; 7 bases fit TRBD1. The V and J ends lost 10 bases and 0 bases, in that order; junction bases with no gene match: 5. Germline values: CDR1 SNHLY, CDR2 FYNNEI. The CDR3 runs 14 residues. The CDR3 reads CATLGGPTNEKLFF. Here the CDR3 DNA reads TGTGCCACGTTAGGGGGCCCAACTAATGAAAAACTGTTTTTT.

The chain has TRBV2 and TRBJ2-5; D may be TRBD2 (6 bases). Germline V lookup: CDR1 SNHLY, CDR2 FYNNEI. Trimming left V 9 bases short and J 5 bases short, with 13 bases between. The length of the CDR3 is 12 residues. Written as DNA, the CDR3 is TGTGCCAGACCTTTGGGGAGGGAGACCCAGTACTTC. Amino acids: CARPLGRETQYF.

The chain carries TRBV4-1 and TRBJ2-3; tentative D call: TRBD1 (6 bases). Germline V gene sequence: CDR1 MGHRA, CDR2 YSYEKL. The CDR3 runs 18 residues. The V and J ends lost 3 bases and 0 bases respectively, with 19 bases between them. This CDR3 is CASSQQPSTGTSTDTQYF. CDR3 sequence (DNA): TGCGCCAGCAGCCAGCAACCCTCAACAGGGACGAGCACAGATACGCAGTATTTT.

The chain joins TRBV2 to TRBJ2-2; perhaps TRBD2 as D (5 bases). V dropped 2 bases and J dropped 3 bases, with 10 bases sitting between them. The CDR3 is made up of 15 amino acids. The germline V gene encodes CDR1 SNHLY and CDR2 FYNNEI. DNA for the CDR3: TGTGCCAGCAGTGAATGGACTCCTTACACCGGGGAGCTGTTTTTT. This codes for CASSEWTPYTGELFF.

The J gene is TRBJ2-1, the V gene TRBV28; weak D call: TRBD1 (6 bases). Germline V lookup: CDR1 MDHEN, CDR2 SYDVKM. V lost 4 bases and J 6 bases, leaving 13 bases between the germline ends. The CDR3 spans 14 residues. Here the CDR3 reads CASSSLTGFNEQFF. The DNA for the CDR3 is TGTGCCAGCAGTTCCTTAACAGGGTTCAATGAGCAGTTCTTC.